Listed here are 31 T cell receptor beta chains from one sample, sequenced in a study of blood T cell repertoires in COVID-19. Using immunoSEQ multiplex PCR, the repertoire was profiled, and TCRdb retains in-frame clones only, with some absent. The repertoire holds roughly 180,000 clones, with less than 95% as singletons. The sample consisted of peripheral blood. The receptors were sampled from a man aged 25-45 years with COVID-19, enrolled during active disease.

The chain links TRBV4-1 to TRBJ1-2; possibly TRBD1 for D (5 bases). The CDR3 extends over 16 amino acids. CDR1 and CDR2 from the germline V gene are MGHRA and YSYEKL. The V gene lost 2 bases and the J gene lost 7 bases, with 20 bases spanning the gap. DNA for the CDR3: TGCGCCAGCAGCCAACGCGGGGGAAGGATTGAGGGTGGCTACACCTTC. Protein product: CASSQRGGRIEGGYTF.

CDR3 nucleotides: TGTGCCAGTAGTACCTTTGGACACGGGGGCTACACCTTC. Its protein product is CASSTFGHGGYTF. J is TRBJ1-2 and V is TRBV19; D might be TRBD1 (5 bases). Germline V gives CDR1 LNHDA, CDR2 SQIVND (reference sequence). The ends were cut back, 4 bases at V and 8 bases at J, with 14 bases in the middle. CDR3 size: 13 residues. The whole variable domain, filled in from reference TRBV19 and TRBJ1-2, reads DGGITQSPKYLFRKEGQNVTLSCEQNLNHDAMYWYRQDPGQGLRLIYYSQIVNDFQKGDIAEGYSVSREKKESFPLTVTSAQKNPTAFYLCASSTFGHGGYTFGSGTRLTVV.

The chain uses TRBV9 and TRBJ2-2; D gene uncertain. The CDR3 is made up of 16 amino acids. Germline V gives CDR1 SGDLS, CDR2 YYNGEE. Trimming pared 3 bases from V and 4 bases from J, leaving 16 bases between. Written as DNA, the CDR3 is TGTGCCAGCAGCGCCCGACTGGTCTTGGGCACCGGGGAGCTGTTTTTT. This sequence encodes CASSARLVLGTGELFF.

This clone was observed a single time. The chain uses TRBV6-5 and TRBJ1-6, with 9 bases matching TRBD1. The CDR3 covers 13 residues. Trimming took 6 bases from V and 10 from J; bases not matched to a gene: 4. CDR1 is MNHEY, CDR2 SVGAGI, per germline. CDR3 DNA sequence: TGTGCCAGCAGGGCGGACAGGGGATCACCCCTCCACTTT. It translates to CASRADRGSPLHF.

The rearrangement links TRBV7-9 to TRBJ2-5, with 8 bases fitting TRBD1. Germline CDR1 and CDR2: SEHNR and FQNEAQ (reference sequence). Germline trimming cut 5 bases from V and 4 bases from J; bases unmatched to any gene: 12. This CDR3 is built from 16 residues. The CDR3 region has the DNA TGTGCCAGCAGCCGGGGATGGGTGACAGGGGTAGAGACCCAGTACTTC. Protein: CASSRGWVTGVETQYF.

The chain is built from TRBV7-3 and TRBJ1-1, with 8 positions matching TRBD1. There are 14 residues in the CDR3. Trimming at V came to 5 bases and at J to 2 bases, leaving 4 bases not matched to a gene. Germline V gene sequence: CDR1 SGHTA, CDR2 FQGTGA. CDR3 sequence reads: CASSRGQGNTEAFF. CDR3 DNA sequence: TGTGCCAGCAGCCGTGGACAGGGTAACACTGAAGCTTTCTTT. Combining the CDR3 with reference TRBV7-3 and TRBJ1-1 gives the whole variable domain GAGVSQTPSNKVTEKGKYVELRCDPISGHTALYWYRQSLGQGPEFLIYFQGTGAADDSGLPNDRFFAVRPEGSVSTLKIQRTERGDSAVYLCASSRGQGNTEAFFGQGTRLTVV.

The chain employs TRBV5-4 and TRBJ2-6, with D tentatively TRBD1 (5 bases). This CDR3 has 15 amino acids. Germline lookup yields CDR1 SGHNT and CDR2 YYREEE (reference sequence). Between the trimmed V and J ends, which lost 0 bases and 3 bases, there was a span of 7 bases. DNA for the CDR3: TGTGCCAGCAGCTTGGGGACACATGGGGCCAACGTCCTGACTTTC. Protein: CASSLGTHGANVLTF.

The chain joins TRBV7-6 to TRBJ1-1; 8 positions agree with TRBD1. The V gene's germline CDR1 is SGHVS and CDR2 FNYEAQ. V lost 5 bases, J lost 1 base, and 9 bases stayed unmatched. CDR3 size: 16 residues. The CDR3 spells CASSLRTGLWNTEAFF. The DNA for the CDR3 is TGTGCCAGCAGCCTTAGGACAGGGTTGTGGAACACTGAAGCTTTCTTT.

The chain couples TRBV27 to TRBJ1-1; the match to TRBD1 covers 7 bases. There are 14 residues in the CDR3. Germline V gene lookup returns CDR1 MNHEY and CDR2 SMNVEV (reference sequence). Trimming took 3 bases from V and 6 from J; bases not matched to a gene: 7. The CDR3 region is CASSLTGMSAEAFF. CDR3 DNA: TGTGCCAGCAGTTTGACAGGGATGTCAGCTGAAGCTTTCTTT.

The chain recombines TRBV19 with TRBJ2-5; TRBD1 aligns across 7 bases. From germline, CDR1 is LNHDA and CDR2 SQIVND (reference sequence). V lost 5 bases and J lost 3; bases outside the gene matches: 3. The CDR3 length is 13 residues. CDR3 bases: TGTGCCAGTAGTTCAGGGGGAGAAGAGACCCAGTACTTC. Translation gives CASSSGGEETQYF.

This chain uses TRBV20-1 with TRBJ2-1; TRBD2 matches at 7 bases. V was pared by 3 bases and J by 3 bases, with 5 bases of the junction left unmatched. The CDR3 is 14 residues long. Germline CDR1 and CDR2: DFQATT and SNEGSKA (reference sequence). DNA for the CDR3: TGCAGTGCTAGTCTGGGGGGGAGCTACAATGAGCAGTTCTTC. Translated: CSASLGGSYNEQFF.

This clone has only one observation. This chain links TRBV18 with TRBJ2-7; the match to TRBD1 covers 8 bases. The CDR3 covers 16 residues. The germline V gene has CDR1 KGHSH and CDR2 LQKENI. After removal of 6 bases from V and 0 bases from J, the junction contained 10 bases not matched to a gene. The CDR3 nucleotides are TGTGCCAGCTCCCTACACCAGACAGGGGACTCCTACGAGCAGTACTTC. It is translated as CASSLHQTGDSYEQYF.

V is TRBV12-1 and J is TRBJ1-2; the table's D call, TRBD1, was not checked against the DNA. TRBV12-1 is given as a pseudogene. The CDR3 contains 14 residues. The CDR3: CATTNPGEFYGYTF. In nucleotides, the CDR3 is TGTGCCACCACGAACCCAGGGGAGTTCTATGGCTACACCTTC.

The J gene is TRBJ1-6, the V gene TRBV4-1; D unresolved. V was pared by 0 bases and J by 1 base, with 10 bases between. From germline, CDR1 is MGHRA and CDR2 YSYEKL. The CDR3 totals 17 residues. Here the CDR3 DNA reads TGCGCCAGCAGCCAAGATTCATTGAGGTCCTATAATTCACCCCTCCACTTT. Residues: CASSQDSLRSYNSPLHF.

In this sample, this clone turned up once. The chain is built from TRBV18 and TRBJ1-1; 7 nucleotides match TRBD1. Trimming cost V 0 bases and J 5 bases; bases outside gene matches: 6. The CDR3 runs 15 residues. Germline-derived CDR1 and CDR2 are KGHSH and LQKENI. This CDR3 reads CASSPPDRVGTEAFF. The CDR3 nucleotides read TGTGCCAGCTCACCACCTGACAGGGTGGGGACTGAAGCTTTCTTT.

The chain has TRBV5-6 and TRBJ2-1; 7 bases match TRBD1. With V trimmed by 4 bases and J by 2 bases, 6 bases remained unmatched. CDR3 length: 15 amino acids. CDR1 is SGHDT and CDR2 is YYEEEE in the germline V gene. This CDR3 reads CASSPTGFPYNEQFF. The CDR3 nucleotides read TGTGCCAGCAGCCCGACAGGGTTCCCCTACAATGAGCAGTTCTTC.

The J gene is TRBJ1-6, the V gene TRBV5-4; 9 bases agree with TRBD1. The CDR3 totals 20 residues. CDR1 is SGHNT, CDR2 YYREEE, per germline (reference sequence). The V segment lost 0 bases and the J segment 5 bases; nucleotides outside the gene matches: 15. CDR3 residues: CASSLADRGGTEWNNSPLHF. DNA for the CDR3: TGTGCCAGCAGCTTGGCGGACAGGGGAGGGACCGAGTGGAATAATTCACCCCTCCACTTT. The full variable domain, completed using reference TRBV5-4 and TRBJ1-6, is ETGVTQSPTHLIKTRGQQVTLRCSSQSGHNTVSWYQQALGQGPQFIFQYYREEENGRGNFPPRFSGLQFPNYSSELNVNALELDDSALYLCASSLADRGGTEWNNSPLHFGNGTRLTVT.

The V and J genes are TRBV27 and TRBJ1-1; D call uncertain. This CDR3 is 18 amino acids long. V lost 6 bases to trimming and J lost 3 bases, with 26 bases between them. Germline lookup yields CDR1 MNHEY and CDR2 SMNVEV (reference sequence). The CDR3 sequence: CASSPIVGQAGEDTEAFF. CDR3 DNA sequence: TGTGCCAGCAGCCCCATTGTAGGTCAGGCGGGAGAGGACACTGAAGCTTTCTTT.

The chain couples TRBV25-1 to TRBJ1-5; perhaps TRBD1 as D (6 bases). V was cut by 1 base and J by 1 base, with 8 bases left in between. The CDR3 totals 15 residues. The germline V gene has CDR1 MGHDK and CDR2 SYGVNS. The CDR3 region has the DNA TGTGCCAGCAGTGAATCAGGGGTAAGCAATCAGCCCCAGCATTTT. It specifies CASSESGVSNQPQHF.

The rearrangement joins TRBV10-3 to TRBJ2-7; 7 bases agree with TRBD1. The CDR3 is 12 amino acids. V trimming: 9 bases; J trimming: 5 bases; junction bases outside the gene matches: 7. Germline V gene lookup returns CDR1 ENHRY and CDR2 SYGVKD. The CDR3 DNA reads TGTGCCATTGGGACAGAGGGCGACGAGCAGTACTTC. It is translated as CAIGTEGDEQYF.

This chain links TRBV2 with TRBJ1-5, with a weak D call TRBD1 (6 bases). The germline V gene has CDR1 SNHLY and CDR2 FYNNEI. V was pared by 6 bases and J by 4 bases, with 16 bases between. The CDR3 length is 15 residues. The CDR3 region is CASRPAGTQNQPQHF. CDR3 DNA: TGTGCCAGCAGGCCTGCCGGGACACAGAATCAGCCCCAGCATTTT. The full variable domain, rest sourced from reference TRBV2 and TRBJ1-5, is EPEVTQTPSHQVTQMGQEVILRCVPISNHLYFYWYRQILGQKVEFLVSFYNNEISEKSEIFDDQFSVERPDGSNFTLKIRSTKLEDSAMYFCASRPAGTQNQPQHFGDGTRLSIL.

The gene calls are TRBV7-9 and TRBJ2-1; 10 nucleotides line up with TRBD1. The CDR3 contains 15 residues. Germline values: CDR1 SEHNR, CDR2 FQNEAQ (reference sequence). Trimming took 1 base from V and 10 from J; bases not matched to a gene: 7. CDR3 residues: CASSLGTGGSEEQFF. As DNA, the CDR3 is TGTGCCAGCAGCTTAGGGACAGGGGGATCGGAGGAGCAGTTCTTC.

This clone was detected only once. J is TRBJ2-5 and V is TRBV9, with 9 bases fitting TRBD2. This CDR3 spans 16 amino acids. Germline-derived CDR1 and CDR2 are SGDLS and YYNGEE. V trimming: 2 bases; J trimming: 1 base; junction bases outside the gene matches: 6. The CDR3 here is CASSVNSGGPQETQYF. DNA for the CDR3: TGTGCCAGCAGCGTTAATAGCGGGGGTCCCCAAGAGACCCAGTACTTC.

CDR3 DNA: TGTGCCAGCAGCCAAGAGGACAGGGTTCCGGATACGCAGTATTTT. This codes for CASSQEDRVPDTQYF. This sequence joins TRBV3-1 (or the pseudogene TRBV3-2) and TRBJ2-3; 8 nucleotides match TRBD1. V was clipped by 0 bases and J by 6 bases; unmatched bases: 5. Germline assignment: CDR1 LGHDT and CDR2 YNNKEL (reference sequence). The length of the CDR3 is 15 residues.

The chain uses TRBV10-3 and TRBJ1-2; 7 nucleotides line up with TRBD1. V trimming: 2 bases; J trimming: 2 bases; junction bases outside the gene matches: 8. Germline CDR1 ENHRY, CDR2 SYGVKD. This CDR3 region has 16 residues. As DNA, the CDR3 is TGTGCCATCAGTGAGGGACCGGGACAGCTAAACTATGGCTACACCTTC. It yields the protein CAISEGPGQLNYGYTF.

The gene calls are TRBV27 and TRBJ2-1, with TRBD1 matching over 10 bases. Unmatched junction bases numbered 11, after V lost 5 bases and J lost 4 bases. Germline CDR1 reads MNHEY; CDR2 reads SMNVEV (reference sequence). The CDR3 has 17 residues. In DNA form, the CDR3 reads TGTGCCAGCAGTAAAGACAGGGGGCATCCCCCTTACAATGAGCAGTTCTTC. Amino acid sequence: CASSKDRGHPPYNEQFF.

CDR3 amino acids: CASSLAQGVNEKLFF. As DNA, the CDR3 is TGTGCCAGCAGCTTGGCACAGGGGGTTAATGAAAAACTGTTTTTT. V is TRBV5-6 and J is TRBJ1-4, with 8 positions matching TRBD1. Germline assignment: CDR1 SGHDT and CDR2 YYEEEE. The CDR3 is 15 amino acids. V was clipped by 0 bases and J by 4 bases; unmatched bases: 2.

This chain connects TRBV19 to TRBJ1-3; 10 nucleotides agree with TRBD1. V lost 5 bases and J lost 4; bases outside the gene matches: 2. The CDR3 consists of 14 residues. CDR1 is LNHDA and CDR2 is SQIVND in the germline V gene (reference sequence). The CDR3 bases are TGTGCCAGTAGTCCGACAGGGGGCGGAAACACCATATATTTT. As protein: CASSPTGGGNTIYF.

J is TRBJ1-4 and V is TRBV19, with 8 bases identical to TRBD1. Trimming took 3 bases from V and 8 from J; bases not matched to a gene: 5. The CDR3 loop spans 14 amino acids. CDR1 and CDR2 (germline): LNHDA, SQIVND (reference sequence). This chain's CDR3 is CASSIQGAVEKLFF. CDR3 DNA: TGTGCCAGTAGTATCCAGGGGGCAGTCGAAAAACTGTTTTTT.

This CDR3 reads CASSVDQGLTNEKLFF. DNA for the CDR3: TGTGCCAGCAGCGTAGACCAGGGTTTGACTAATGAAAAACTGTTTTTT. The chain combines TRBV9 with TRBJ1-4; tentatively, D is TRBD1 (5 bases). Deletions cut 0 bases from V and 2 bases from J, with 11 bases between. Per the germline V gene, CDR1 is SGDLS and CDR2 is YYNGEE. The CDR3 has 16 amino acids.

CDR3: CASSLPGGNSGNTIYF. The CDR3 region has the DNA TGTGCCAGCAGCTTACCGGGGGGGAACTCTGGAAACACCATATATTTT. This sequence joins TRBV5-4 and TRBJ1-3; possible D gene TRBD1, 5 bases. The germline V and J ends were trimmed by 2 bases and 0 bases, with 12 bases remaining between them. The CDR3 covers 16 residues. Germline values: CDR1 SGHNT, CDR2 YYREEE (reference sequence).